This T cell receptor (beta chain) was observed in a study of T-cell memory formation after mild COVID-19. Study conclusions and caveats: Memory from before infection featured some responding clones, which suggests cross-reactive memory joined.

Sample barcodes and UMIs were carried by the TCR alpha and TCR beta cDNA libraries that 5'RACE generated with constant-segment primers. TCRdb reanalysed the 5' RACE reads using MiXCR and keeps one entry per CDR3 protein. The sample includes roughly 240,000 distinct CDR3 sequences, just over 15% seen only once; the top ten take 2% to 2.5%. About this clonotype: Its antigen is not identified.

The receptor was isolated from an adult woman who had mild COVID-19 (a few samples of this study predate the infection). Cell type and time point are not known. What was sequenced was PBMCs or a T cell subset sorted from them (not recorded which).

Here the CDR3 DNA reads TGTGCCAGCAGCCATCAGGGGATTCCTACCTACGAGCAGTACTTC. It encodes CASSHQGIPTYEQYF. The chain combines TRBV7-2 with TRBJ2-7; possible D gene TRBD1, 6 bases. CDR1 and CDR2 (germline): SGHTA, FQGNSA. V gave up 5 bases and J gave up 2 bases, with 16 bases separating them. The CDR3 consists of 15 residues.